These T cell receptor delta chains were read from a single sample in a study of delta chains in infants with herpesvirus infections. TCRdb reran clone calling via CATT on the RT-PCR reads. The repertoire holds some 2,500 delta-chain clones, with around 40% as singletons. The material was peripheral blood, obtained at time point 4 of longitudinal follow-up. These TCRs come from a human donor who was a Ugandan infant, either HIV-exposed or HIV-unexposed (not recorded which). The CDR3 runs from the conserved cysteine through the conserved F or W. A D gene is named only where the DNA matches it firmly. Clone sizes are given selectively: once, few, many, or a class where the clone is expanded.

D gene: TRDD3; J gene: TRDJ2; V gene: TRDV1; clone size: large; CDR3 DNA: TGTGCTCTTGGGGGAAATCTCTGGGGATACAGGGTATTCTTTCATACAGCACAACTCTTCTTT; CDR3 protein: CALGGNLWGYRVFFHTAQLFF
D gene: TRDD3; J gene: TRDJ1; V gene: TRDV2; clone size: few; CDR3 DNA: TGTGCCTGTGACGCCTGGGGGACACATAAACTCATCTTT; CDR3 protein: CACDAWGTHKLIF
D gene: TRDD3; J gene: TRDJ1; V gene: TRDV1; clone size: few; CDR3 DNA: TGTGCTCTTGGGCTCTCTACTGGGGGATACGCTCTTTGGTGTGGTTCGACCGATAAACTCATCTTT; CDR3 protein: CALGLSTGGYALWCGSTDKLIF
D gene: TRDD3; J gene: TRDJ3; V gene: TRDV2; clone size: -; CDR3 DNA: TGTGCCTGTGACACCGTACTGGGGGATATAGGGACCTCCTGGGACACCCGACAGATGTTTTTC; CDR3 protein: CACDTVLGDIGTSWDTRQMFF
D gene: -; J gene: TRDJ3; V gene: TRDV2; clone size: medium-sized; CDR3 DNA: TGTGCCTGTGACGCCATAGGAAACTGGGACACCCGACAGATGTTTTTC; CDR3 protein: CACDAIGNWDTRQMFF
D gene: -; J gene: TRDJ1; V gene: TRDV2; clone size: few; CDR3 DNA: TGTGCCTGTGACACCGTGGGACAACGGGGCACCAAGGCGTACACCGATAAACTCATCTTT; CDR3 protein: CACDTVGQRGTKAYTDKLIF
D gene: -; J gene: TRDJ1; V gene: TRDV2; clone size: -; CDR3 DNA: TGTGCCTGTGACCCCCTGGGGACCTACACCGATAAACTCATCTTT; CDR3 protein: CACDPLGTYTDKLIF
D gene: -; J gene: TRDJ1; V gene: TRDV1; clone size: -; CDR3 DNA: TGTGCTCTTGGGGAACTAGCGGGCCTTCCTACTCGACTGGGGGACCCTAACACCGATAAACTCATCTTT; CDR3 protein: CALGELAGLPTRLGDPNTDKLIF
D gene: TRDD2; J gene: TRDJ1; V gene: TRAV38-2/DV8; clone size: -; CDR3 DNA: TGTGCTTATAGACACCCCCCTTCCTACATTAAGTGGGGGAACGCCGGGTGTCTACTCAACACCGATAAACTCATCTTT; CDR3 protein: CAYRHPPSYIKWGNAGCLLNTDKLIF
D gene: -; J gene: TRDJ1; V gene: TRDV1; clone size: few; CDR3 DNA: TGTGCTCTTGGGGGCCCATTCATCCGAGGGATGCAGACCGATAAACTCATCTTT; CDR3 protein: CALGGPFIRGMQTDKLIF
D gene: TRDD3; J gene: TRDJ2; V gene: TRDV2; clone size: few; CDR3 DNA: TGTGCCTGTGACGCTCTACTGGGGGATAGAGTTTTGACAGCACAACTCTTCTTT; CDR3 protein: CACDALLGDRVLTAQLFF
D gene: TRDD3; J gene: TRDJ1; V gene: TRDV2; clone size: -; CDR3 DNA: TGTGCCTGTGACATGCTGGGGGAGTACACCGATAAACTCATCTTT; CDR3 protein: CACDMLGEYTDKLIF
D gene: TRDD3; J gene: TRDJ2; V gene: TRDV2; clone size: medium-sized; CDR3 DNA: TGTGCCTGTGACACCGTCGGGGATAGGACAGCACAACTCTTCTTT; CDR3 protein: CACDTVGDRTAQLFF
D gene: -; J gene: TRDJ3; V gene: TRDV2; clone size: medium-sized; CDR3 DNA: TGTGCCTGTGATCCTGTACTGGCCTCCTGGGACACCCGACAGATGTTTTTC; CDR3 protein: CACDPVLASWDTRQMFF
D gene: TRDD3; J gene: TRDJ1; V gene: TRDV1; clone size: once; CDR3 DNA: TGTGCTCTTGGGGTTTCAGCCCCGGGGGATACATCCGATAAACTCATCTTT; CDR3 protein: CALGVSAPGDTSDKLIF
D gene: TRDD3; J gene: TRDJ1; V gene: TRDV2; clone size: -; CDR3 DNA: TGTGCCTGCTCTTTCCTACGTACGGTCGTGGGGGATACGCCCGATAAACTCATCTTT; CDR3 protein: CACSFLRTVVGDTPDKLIF
D gene: TRDD3; J gene: TRDJ1; V gene: TRDV2; clone size: few; CDR3 DNA: TGTGCCTGTGACACCGGACAATTACTGGGGGCTCTCGATAAACTCATCTTT; CDR3 protein: CACDTGQLLGALDKLIF
D gene: TRDD3; J gene: TRDJ3; V gene: TRDV2; clone size: few; CDR3 DNA: TGTGCCTGTGACTCAGCCCACACTGGGGGATACATCCCCTGGGACACCCGACAGATGTTTTTC; CDR3 protein: CACDSAHTGGYIPWDTRQMFF
D gene: -; J gene: TRDJ1; V gene: TRDV1; clone size: large; CDR3 DNA: TGTGCTCTTGGGGAACGCTCTAACTTGGGTCCTACGAGGTACACCGATAAACTCATCTTT; CDR3 protein: CALGERSNLGPTRYTDKLIF
D gene: TRDD3; J gene: TRDJ1; V gene: TRDV2; clone size: -; CDR3 DNA: TGTGCCTGTGACATTACTGGGGGCCATCCGTACACCGATAAACTCATCTTT; CDR3 protein: CACDITGGHPYTDKLIF
D gene: -; J gene: TRDJ1; V gene: TRDV2; clone size: -; CDR3 DNA: TGTGCCTGTGACGCTTTTAGACGGGGTACCGATAAACTCATCTTT; CDR3 protein: CACDAFRRGTDKLIF
D gene: TRDD2; J gene: TRDJ1; V gene: TRDV1; clone size: few; CDR3 DNA: TGTGCTCTTGGGGAACTAGTATTCTTCCTACCATCTTCCTGGGGAGGGACCCCGGATAAACTCATCTTT; CDR3 protein: CALGELVFFLPSSWGGTPDKLIF
D gene: TRDD3; J gene: TRDJ1; V gene: TRDV2; clone size: -; CDR3 DNA: TGTGCCTGTGACACCGTTCCTCTGGGGGATACGCAGATCGATAAACTCATCTTT; CDR3 protein: CACDTVPLGDTQIDKLIF
D gene: -; J gene: TRDJ3; V gene: TRDV2; clone size: few; CDR3 DNA: TGTGCCTGTGACCCGATCCTTTCCCAAACCACCTCCTGGGACACCCGACAGATGTTTTTC; CDR3 protein: CACDPILSQTTSWDTRQMFF
D gene: -; J gene: TRDJ1; V gene: TRDV1; clone size: -; CDR3 DNA: TGTGCTCTTGGGGCCCTGGACCCAGGGGTACCCAAACTCATCTTT; CDR3 protein: CALGALDPGVPKLIF
D gene: TRDD3; J gene: TRDJ1; V gene: TRDV3; clone size: large; CDR3 DNA: TGTGCCTTTAGCTACGGGGGGGAGCTAACTGGGGGCCGTCTCACCTTGTACACCGATAAACTCATCTTT; CDR3 protein: CAFSYGGELTGGRLTLYTDKLIF
D gene: TRDD3; J gene: TRDJ1; V gene: TRDV1; clone size: -; CDR3 DNA: TGTGCTCTTGGGGGAGGAATGCAATTCCCCAACGTACTACCCTCAAGGGGGGATACGCCTTTCACCGATAAACTCATCTTT; CDR3 protein: CALGGGMQFPNVLPSRGDTPFTDKLIF
D gene: TRDD3; J gene: TRDJ3; V gene: TRDV2; clone size: -; CDR3 DNA: TGTGCCTGTGACACTGGGGGATACGATAAATGGGACACCCGACAGATGTTTTTC; CDR3 protein: CACDTGGYDKWDTRQMFF
D gene: TRDD3; J gene: TRDJ3; V gene: TRDV2; clone size: few; CDR3 DNA: TGTGCCTGTGACACGGGGGGGATCCCCCCAAGCTCCTGGGACACCCGACAGATGTTTTTC; CDR3 protein: CACDTGGIPPSSWDTRQMFF
D gene: TRDD3; J gene: TRDJ3; V gene: TRDV2; clone size: -; CDR3 DNA: TGTGCCTGTGACACCATGACTGGGGGCTCCTCCTGGGACACCCGACAGATGTTTTTC; CDR3 protein: CACDTMTGGSSWDTRQMFF
D gene: -; J gene: TRDJ3; V gene: TRDV2; clone size: -; CDR3 DNA: TGTGCCTGTGACACCGTAACCGTTAGCTCCTGGGACACCCGACAGATGTTTTTC; CDR3 protein: CACDTVTVSSWDTRQMFF
D gene: -; J gene: TRDJ1; V gene: TRDV1; clone size: -; CDR3 DNA: TGTGCTCTTGGGGCCAGCCGAGGGGACCTTCCGTACACCGATAAACTCATCTTT; CDR3 protein: CALGASRGDLPYTDKLIF
D gene: -; J gene: TRDJ1; V gene: TRDV1; clone size: large; CDR3 DNA: TGTGCTCTTGGGGAACTCCGGGGGCCGATCGTCGCCGATAAACTCATCTTT; CDR3 protein: CALGELRGPIVADKLIF
D gene: TRDD3; J gene: TRDJ1; V gene: TRDV2; clone size: -; CDR3 DNA: TGTGCCTGTGACACCGTCGGCCTGGGGGGCCCCGATAAACTCATCTTT; CDR3 protein: CACDTVGLGGPDKLIF
D gene: TRDD3; J gene: TRDJ1; V gene: TRDV2; clone size: few; CDR3 DNA: TGTGCCTGTGACCCTCGTACTGGGGGATACACCGATAAACTCATCTTT; CDR3 protein: CACDPRTGGYTDKLIF
D gene: TRDD3; J gene: TRDJ1; V gene: TRDV3; clone size: -; CDR3 DNA: TGTGCCTTTAGCCCCTTGAGTGGGGGACTGTACACCGATAAACTCATCTTT; CDR3 protein: CAFSPLSGGLYTDKLIF
D gene: TRDD3; J gene: TRDJ1; V gene: TRDV1; clone size: -; CDR3 DNA: TGTGCTCTTGGGGCTCTGGGTATACGAGACGCCCCTGGGGGATGGTCCGATAAACTCATCTTT; CDR3 protein: CALGALGIRDAPGGWSDKLIF
D gene: TRDD3; J gene: TRDJ1; V gene: TRAV23/DV6; clone size: -; CDR3 DNA: TGTGCTGTGAGGACTAACTCCCCCTACGGTGGGGGGATACCCGCGTACACCGATAAACTCATCTTT; CDR3 protein: CAVRTNSPYGGGIPAYTDKLIF
D gene: -; J gene: TRDJ1; V gene: TRDV1; clone size: -; CDR3 DNA: TGTGCTCTTGGGGCACCTACGTACACCGATAAACTCATCTTT; CDR3 protein: CALGAPTYTDKLIF
D gene: -; J gene: TRDJ1; V gene: TRDV2; clone size: -; CDR3 DNA: TGTGCCTGTGACACCATAAGAACTGGGTTGGGGCCGGACACCGATAAACTCATCTTT; CDR3 protein: CACDTIRTGLGPDTDKLIF
D gene: TRDD3; J gene: TRDJ1; V gene: TRDV2; clone size: large; CDR3 DNA: TGTGCCTGTGACCGACTGGGGGATATCGGAAATAAACTCATCTTT; CDR3 protein: CACDRLGDIGNKLIF
D gene: -; J gene: TRDJ1; V gene: TRDV2; clone size: few; CDR3 DNA: TGTGCCTGTGACCATCTCAGGGGGACCAATGACACCGATAAACTCATCTTT; CDR3 protein: CACDHLRGTNDTDKLIF
D gene: TRDD3; J gene: TRDJ2; V gene: TRDV2; clone size: -; CDR3 DNA: TGTGCCTGTGACACCGTACTGGGGGACCCTACTTTGACAGCACAACTCTTCTTT; CDR3 protein: CACDTVLGDPTLTAQLFF
D gene: -; J gene: TRDJ1; V gene: TRDV1; clone size: few; CDR3 DNA: TGTGCTCTTGGGGAAGGATACGCTTGGGCTCCTTCCCTACTGGGGATGGGCACCGATAAACTCATCTTT; CDR3 protein: CALGEGYAWAPSLLGMGTDKLIF
D gene: -; J gene: TRDJ1; V gene: TRDV1; clone size: large; CDR3 DNA: TGTGCTCTTGGGGAACTCCTCCTAGTTGGGTTTCAGGATACCTACACCGATAAACTCATCTTT; CDR3 protein: CALGELLLVGFQDTYTDKLIF
D gene: TRDD3; J gene: TRDJ3; V gene: TRDV2; clone size: -; CDR3 DNA: TGTGCCTGTGACGTACTACTGGGGGACATTACGAGCTCCTGGGACACCCGACAGATGTTTTTC; CDR3 protein: CACDVLLGDITSSWDTRQMFF
D gene: -; J gene: TRDJ3; V gene: TRDV2; clone size: medium-sized; CDR3 DNA: TGTGCCTGTGACACCGTTGTGAGCTCCTGGGACACCCGACAGATGTTTTTC; CDR3 protein: CACDTVVSSWDTRQMFF
D gene: TRDD3; J gene: TRDJ1; V gene: TRDV1; clone size: -; CDR3 DNA: TGTGCTCTTGGGGAAGACCGCCAGACCTTCCTCTTCTGGGGGATACGCGAGGCCTACACCGATAAACTCATCTTT; CDR3 protein: CALGEDRQTFLFWGIREAYTDKLIF
D gene: -; J gene: TRDJ1; V gene: TRDV1; clone size: few; CDR3 DNA: TGTGCTCTTGGGGGACACTTTTCTATTGACTGGTTATACACCGATAAACTCATCTTT; CDR3 protein: CALGGHFSIDWLYTDKLIF